This T cell receptor (beta chain) was recovered during a study of glioma-infiltrating T cells after dendritic cell vaccination. Study as a whole: Autologous tumor lysate-pulsed dendritic cell vaccination was given between the early 2000s and the early 2010s.

TCRdb's table, derived via immunoSEQ multiplex PCR, lists solely in-frame clones and lacks some. The repertoire holds over 90,000 clones, approximately 87% seen once, with 2.5% to 3.5% in the top ten. The CDR3 is 13 amino acids. Trimming removed 2 bases from V and 6 bases from J, with 13 bases in between. Germline V lookup: CDR1 GTSNPN, CDR2 SVGIG (reference sequence). This receptor was identified in a human donor with glioblastoma. Sample: blood, taken before dendritic cell vaccination. The chain employs TRBV30 and TRBJ1-2; maybe TRBD1 (5 bases). CDR3 amino acids: CAWSLGAQDGYTF. CDR3 nucleotide sequence: TGTGCCTGGAGTTTAGGGGCTCAAGATGGCTACACCTTC.